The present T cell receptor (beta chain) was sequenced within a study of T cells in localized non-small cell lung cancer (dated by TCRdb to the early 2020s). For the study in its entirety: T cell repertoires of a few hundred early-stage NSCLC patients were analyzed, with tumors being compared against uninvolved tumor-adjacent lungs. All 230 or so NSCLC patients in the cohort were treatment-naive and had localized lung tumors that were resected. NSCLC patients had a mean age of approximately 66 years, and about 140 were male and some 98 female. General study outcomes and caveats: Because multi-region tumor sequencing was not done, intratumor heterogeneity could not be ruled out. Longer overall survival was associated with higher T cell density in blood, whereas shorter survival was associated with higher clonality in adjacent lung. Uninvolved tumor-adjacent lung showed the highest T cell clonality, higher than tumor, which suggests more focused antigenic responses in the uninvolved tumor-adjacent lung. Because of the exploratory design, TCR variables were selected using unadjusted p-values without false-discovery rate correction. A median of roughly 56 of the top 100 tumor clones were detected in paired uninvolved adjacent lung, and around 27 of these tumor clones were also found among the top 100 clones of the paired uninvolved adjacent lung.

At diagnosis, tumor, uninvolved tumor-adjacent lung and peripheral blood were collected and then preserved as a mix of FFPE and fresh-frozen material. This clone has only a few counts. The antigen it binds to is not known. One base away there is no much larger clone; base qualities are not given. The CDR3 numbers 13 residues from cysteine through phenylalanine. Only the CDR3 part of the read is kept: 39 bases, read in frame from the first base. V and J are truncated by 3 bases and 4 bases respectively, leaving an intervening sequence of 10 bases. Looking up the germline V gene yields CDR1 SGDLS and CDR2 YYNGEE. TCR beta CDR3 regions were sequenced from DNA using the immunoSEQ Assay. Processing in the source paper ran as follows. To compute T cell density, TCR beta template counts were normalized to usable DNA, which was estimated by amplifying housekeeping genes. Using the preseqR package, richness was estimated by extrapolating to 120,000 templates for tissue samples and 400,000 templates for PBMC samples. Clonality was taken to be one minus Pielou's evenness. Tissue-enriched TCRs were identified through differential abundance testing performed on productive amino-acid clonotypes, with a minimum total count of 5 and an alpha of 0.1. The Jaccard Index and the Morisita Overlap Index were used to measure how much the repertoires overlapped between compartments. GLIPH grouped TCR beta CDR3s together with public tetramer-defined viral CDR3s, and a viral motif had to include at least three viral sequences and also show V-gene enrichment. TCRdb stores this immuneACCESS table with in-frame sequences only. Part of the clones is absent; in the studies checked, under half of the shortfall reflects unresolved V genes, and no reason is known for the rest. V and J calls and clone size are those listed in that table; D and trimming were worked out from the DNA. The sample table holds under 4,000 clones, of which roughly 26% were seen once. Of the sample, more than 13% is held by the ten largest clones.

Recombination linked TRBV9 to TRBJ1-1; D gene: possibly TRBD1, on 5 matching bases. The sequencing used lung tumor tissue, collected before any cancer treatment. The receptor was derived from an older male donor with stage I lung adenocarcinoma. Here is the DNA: TGTGCCAGCAGCGATGCGGGGCTCACTGAAGCTTTCTTT. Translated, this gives CASSDAGLTEAFF.